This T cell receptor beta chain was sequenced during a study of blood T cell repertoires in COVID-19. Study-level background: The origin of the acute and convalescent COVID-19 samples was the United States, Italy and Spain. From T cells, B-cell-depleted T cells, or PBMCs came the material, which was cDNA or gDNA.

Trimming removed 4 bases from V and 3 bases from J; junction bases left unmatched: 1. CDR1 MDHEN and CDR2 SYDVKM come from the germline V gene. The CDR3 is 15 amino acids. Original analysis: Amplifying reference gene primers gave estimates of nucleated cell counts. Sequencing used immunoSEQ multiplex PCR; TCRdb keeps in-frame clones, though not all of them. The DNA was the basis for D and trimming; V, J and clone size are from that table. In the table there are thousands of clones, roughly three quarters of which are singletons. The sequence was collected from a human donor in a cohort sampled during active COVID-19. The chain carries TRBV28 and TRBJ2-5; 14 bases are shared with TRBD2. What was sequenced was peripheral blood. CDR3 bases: TGTGCCAGCAGTTCGACTAGCGGGGGGGAAGAGACCCAGTACTTC. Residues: CASSSTSGGEETQYF.